Listed here is a single T cell receptor (beta chain). These data originate in a study of blood T cell repertoires in COVID-19. Study context: Acute-phase and convalescent COVID-19 samples originated in the United States, Italy and Spain. The cDNA or gDNA used as material had been derived from T cells, B-cell-depleted T cells, or PBMCs.

Original methodology: Amplification of reference gene primers provided the estimated nucleated cell counts. Only in-frame clones appear in the TCRdb table, and some are missing; sequencing was by immunoSEQ multiplex PCR. That table supplies the V and J calls and clone size; D and trimming were determined from the DNA. Of 100,000 or so clones in the sample, under 95% were seen once. The germline gives CDR1 SQVTM, CDR2 ANQGSEA. J gave up 3 bases and V 6 bases, and 6 bases lay outside the gene matches. The CDR3 length is 13 residues. The J gene is TRBJ2-7, the V gene TRBV29-1, with TRBD1 matching over 9 bases. Sample: peripheral blood. The clonotype comes from a woman aged 45-65 years in a cohort sampled during active COVID-19. CDR3 DNA sequence: TGCAGCGTCCAAAGGACAGGGGACTACGAGCAGTACTTC. Protein sequence: CSVQRTGDYEQYF.